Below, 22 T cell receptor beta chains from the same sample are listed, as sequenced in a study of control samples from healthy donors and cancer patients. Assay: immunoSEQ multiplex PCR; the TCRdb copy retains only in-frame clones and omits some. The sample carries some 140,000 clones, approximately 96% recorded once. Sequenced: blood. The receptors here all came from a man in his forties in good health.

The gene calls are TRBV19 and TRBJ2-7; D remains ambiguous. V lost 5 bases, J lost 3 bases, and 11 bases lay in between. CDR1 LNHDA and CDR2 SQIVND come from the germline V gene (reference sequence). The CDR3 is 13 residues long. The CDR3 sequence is CASSATPGYEQYF. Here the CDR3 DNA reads TGTGCCAGTAGTGCAACCCCAGGCTACGAGCAGTACTTC. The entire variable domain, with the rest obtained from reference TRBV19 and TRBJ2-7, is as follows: DGGITQSPKYLFRKEGQNVTLSCEQNLNHDAMYWYRQDPGQGLRLIYYSQIVNDFQKGDIAEGYSVSREKKESFPLTVTSAQKNPTAFYLCASSATPGYEQYFGPGTRLTVT.

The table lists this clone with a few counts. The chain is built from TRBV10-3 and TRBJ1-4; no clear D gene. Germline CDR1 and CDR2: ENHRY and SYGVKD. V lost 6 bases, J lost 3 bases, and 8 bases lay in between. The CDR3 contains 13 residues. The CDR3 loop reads CAIRGHSNEKLFF. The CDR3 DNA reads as TGTGCCATCAGGGGTCACTCTAATGAAAAACTGTTTTTT.

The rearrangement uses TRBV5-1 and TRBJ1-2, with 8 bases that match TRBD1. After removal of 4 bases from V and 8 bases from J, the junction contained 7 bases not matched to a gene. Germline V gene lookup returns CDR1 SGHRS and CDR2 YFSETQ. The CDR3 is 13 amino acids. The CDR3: CASSPTGAEGYTF. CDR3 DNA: TGCGCCAGCAGCCCGACAGGGGCGGAAGGCTACACCTTC.

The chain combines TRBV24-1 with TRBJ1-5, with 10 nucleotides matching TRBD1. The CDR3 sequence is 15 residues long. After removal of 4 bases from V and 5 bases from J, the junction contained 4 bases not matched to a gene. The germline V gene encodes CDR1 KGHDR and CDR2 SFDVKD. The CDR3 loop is CATSDATGGHQPQHF. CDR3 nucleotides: TGTGCCACCAGTGACGCGACAGGGGGCCATCAGCCCCAGCATTTT.

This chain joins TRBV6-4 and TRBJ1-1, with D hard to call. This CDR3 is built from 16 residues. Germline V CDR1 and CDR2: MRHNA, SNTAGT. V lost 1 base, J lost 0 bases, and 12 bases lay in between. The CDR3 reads CASSDWPEFMNTEAFF. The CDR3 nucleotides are TGTGCCAGCAGTGACTGGCCAGAGTTTATGAACACTGAAGCTTTCTTT.

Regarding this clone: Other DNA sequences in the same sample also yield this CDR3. CDR3 sequence reads: CASSIGTANTEAFF. The CDR3 DNA is TGTGCCAGTAGTATAGGTACGGCGAACACTGAAGCTTTCTTT. This rearrangement joins TRBV19 to TRBJ1-1; no firm D call. The length of the CDR3 is 14 residues. Germline lookup yields CDR1 LNHDA and CDR2 SQIVND (reference sequence). V lost 1 base and J 1 base, leaving 7 bases between the germline ends. Full variable domain (missing parts from reference TRBV19 and TRBJ1-1): DGGITQSPKYLFRKEGQNVTLSCEQNLNHDAMYWYRQDPGQGLRLIYYSQIVNDFQKGDIAEGYSVSREKKESFPLTVTSAQKNPTAFYLCASSIGTANTEAFFGQGTRLTVV.

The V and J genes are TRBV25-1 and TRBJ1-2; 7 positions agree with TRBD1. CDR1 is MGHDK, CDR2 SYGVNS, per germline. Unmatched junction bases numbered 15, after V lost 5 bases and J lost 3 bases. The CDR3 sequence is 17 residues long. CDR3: CASSSNPGEGADYGYTF. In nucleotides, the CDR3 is TGTGCCAGCAGTTCCAACCCCGGGGAGGGGGCGGACTATGGCTACACCTTC.

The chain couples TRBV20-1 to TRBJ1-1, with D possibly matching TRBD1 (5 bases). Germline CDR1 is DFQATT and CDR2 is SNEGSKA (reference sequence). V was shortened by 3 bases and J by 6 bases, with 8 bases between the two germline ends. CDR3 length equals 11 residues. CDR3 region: CSASWGAEAFF. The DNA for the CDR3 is TGCAGTGCTAGCTGGGGGGCTGAAGCTTTCTTT.

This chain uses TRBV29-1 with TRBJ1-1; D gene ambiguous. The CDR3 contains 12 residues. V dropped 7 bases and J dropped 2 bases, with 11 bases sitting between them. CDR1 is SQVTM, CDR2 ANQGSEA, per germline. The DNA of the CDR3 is TGCAGCGGAGACCGGGCCAACACTGAAGCTTTCTTT. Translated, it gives CSGDRANTEAFF.

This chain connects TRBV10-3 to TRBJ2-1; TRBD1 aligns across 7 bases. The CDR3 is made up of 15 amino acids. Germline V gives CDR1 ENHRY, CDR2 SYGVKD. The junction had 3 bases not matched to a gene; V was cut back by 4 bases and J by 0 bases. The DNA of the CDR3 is TGTGCCATCAGTGCCGGACAGGTCTCCTACAATGAGCAGTTCTTC. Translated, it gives CAISAGQVSYNEQFF.

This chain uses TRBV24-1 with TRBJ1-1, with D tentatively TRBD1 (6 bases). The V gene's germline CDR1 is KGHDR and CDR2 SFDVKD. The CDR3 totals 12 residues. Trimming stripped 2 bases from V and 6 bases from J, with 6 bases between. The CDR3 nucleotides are TGTGCCACCAGTGATTCAGGGGCTGAAGCTTTCTTT. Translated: CATSDSGAEAFF.

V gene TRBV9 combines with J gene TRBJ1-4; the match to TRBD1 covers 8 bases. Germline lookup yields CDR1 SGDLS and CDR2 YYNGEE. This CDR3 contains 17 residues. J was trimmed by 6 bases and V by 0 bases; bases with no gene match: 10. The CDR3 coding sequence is TGTGCCAGCAGCGTAGATTTCGGACAGGGCACTCATGAAAAACTGTTTTTT. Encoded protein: CASSVDFGQGTHEKLFF.

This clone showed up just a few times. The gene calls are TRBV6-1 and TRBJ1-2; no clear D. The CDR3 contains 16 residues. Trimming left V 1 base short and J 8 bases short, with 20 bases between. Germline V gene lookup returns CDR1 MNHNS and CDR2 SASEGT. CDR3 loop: CASSEGTARARHGYTF. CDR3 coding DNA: TGTGCCAGCAGTGAAGGGACCGCCAGAGCCCGTCACGGCTACACCTTC.

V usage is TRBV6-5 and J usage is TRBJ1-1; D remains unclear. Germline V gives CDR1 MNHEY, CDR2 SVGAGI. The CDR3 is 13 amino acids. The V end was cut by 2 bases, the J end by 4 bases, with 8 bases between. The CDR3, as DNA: TGTGCCAGCAGTTACAGGAGGATCACTGAAGCTTTCTTT. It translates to CASSYRRITEAFF.

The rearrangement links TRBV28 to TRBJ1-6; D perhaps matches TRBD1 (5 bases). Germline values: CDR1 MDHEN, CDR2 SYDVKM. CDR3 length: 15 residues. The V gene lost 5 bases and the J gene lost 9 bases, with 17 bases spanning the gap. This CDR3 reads CASSPSWGVSSPLHF. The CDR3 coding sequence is TGTGCCAGCAGTCCCTCCTGGGGGGTCAGTTCACCCCTCCACTTT.

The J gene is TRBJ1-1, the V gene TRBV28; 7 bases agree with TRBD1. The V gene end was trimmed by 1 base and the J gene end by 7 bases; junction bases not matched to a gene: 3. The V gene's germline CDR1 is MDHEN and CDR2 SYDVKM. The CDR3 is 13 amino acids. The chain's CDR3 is CASSLYRGGEAFF. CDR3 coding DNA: TGTGCCAGCAGTTTATACAGGGGCGGTGAAGCTTTCTTT.

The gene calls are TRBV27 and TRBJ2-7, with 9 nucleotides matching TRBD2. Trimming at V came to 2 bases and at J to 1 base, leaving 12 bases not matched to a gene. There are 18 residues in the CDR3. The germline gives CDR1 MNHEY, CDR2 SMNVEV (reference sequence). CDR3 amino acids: CASSLPLSGGSDSYEQYF. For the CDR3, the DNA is TGTGCCAGCAGTTTACCGTTAAGCGGGGGGTCCGATTCCTACGAGCAGTACTTC.

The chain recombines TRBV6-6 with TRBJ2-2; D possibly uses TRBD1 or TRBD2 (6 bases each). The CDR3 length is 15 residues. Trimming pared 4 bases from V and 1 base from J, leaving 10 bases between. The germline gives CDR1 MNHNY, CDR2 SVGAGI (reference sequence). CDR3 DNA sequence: TGTGCCAGCAGTTTCAGGGGAGGGAACACCGGGGAGCTGTTTTTT. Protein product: CASSFRGGNTGELFF.

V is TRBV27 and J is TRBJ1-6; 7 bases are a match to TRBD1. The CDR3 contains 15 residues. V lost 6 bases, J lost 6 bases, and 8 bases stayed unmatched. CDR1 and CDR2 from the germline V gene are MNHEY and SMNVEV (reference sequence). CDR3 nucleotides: TGTGCCAGCAGAAGTGGACAGGTAGTTAATTCACCCCTCCACTTT. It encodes CASRSGQVVNSPLHF.

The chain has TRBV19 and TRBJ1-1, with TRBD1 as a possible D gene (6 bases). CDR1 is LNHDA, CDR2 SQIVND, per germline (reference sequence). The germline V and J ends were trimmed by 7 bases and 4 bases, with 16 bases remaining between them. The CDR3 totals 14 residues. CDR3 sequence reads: CASNRDTRSTEAFF. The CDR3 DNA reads TGTGCCAGTAACCGGGACACCCGGAGCACTGAAGCTTTCTTT.

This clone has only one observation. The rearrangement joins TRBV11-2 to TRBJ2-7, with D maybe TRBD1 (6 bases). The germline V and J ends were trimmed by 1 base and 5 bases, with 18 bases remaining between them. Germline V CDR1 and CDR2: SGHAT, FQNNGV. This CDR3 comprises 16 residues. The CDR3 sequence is CASSLGSQTGYHEQYF. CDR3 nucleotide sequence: TGTGCCAGCAGCTTAGGTTCCCAGACAGGATACCACGAGCAGTACTTC.

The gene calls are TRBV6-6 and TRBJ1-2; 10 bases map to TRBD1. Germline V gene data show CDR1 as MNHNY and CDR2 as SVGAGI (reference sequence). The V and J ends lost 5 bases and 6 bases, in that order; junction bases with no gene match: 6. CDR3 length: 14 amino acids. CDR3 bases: TGTGCCAGCAGTGCTCGGGACAGGGGAAATGGCTACACCTTC. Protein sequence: CASSARDRGNGYTF.